This is a list of T cell receptor beta chains from one sample in a study of CXCR3-negative and CXCR3-positive naive CD8 T cells. TCRdb re-called the 5' RACE reads and shows each CDR3 protein once, DNA omitted. The sample holds tens of thousands of distinct CDR3 sequences. The specimen was naive CXCR3+ CD8+ T cells from blood. All receptors come from a human donor in good health. Some clones in this sample may be carry-over from other donors' samples. Both conserved end residues are part of each CDR3.

J,length,V,CDR3
TRBJ2-7,15,TRBV6-5,CASSYVRTVTYEQYF
TRBJ2-1,17,TRBV28,CASRRQRQGNYFHEQFF
TRBJ1-1,12,TRBV29-1,CSAAGISTEAFF
TRBJ2-7,13,TRBV2,CASSEARGYEQYF
TRBJ2-7,13,TRBV7-9,CASSDRGLYEQYF
TRBJ2-3,15,TRBV7-8,CASSLDVISTDTQYF
TRBJ2-7,13,TRBV4-1,CASSLASKYEQYF
TRBJ2-1,17,TRBV20-1,CSAIVYPLAGDYNEQFF
TRBJ1-4,15,TRBV28,CASSVLGTANEKLFF
TRBJ2-7,13,TRBV28,CASGDRGSHEQYF
TRBJ2-5,14,TRBV28,CASSSNSVQETQYF
TRBJ1-4,15,TRBV28,CASREGRSIREKLFF
TRBJ1-1,15,TRBV29-1,CSVEDLQGMNTEAFF
TRBJ2-1,14,TRBV7-8,CASSRGGPLNEQFF
TRBJ2-1,13,TRBV5-4,CASSSLLSDEQFF
TRBJ1-2,15,TRBV28,CASSLVVSQGSGYTF
TRBJ2-1,14,TRBV5-5,CASSFGPLGNEQFF
TRBJ2-1,14,TRBV6-1,CASSDLIEYNEQFF
TRBJ1-1,14,TRBV4-2,CASSQVAVNTEAFF
TRBJ2-5,15,TRBV28,CASSLLLGGRETQYF
TRBJ1-2,16,TRBV28,CASSPVLCGQNYGYTF
TRBJ1-4,15,TRBV7-6,CASSLEASYNEKLFF
TRBJ2-5,14,TRBV5-5,CASSFYAGEETQYF
TRBJ2-5,13,TRBV29-1,CSAETGEEETQYF
TRBJ2-7,15,TRBV4-3,CASSQADRDYYEQYF
TRBJ2-1,16,TRBV6-6,CASSYIGGGAFNEQFF
TRBJ2-1,15,TRBV12-3/TRBV12-4,CASSTTSGVYNEQFF
TRBJ2-1,14,TRBV12-3/TRBV12-4,CAIQGVKINNENFF
TRBJ2-2,12,TRBV12-3/TRBV12-4,CASTLIPGELFF
TRBJ2-7,15,TRBV5-1,CASGPRPQIDYEQYF
TRBJ1-1,13,TRBV28,CASSLTVNTEAFF
TRBJ2-7,14,TRBV5-1,CASSPGTDPYEQYF